Each of the 5 T cell receptor beta chains below was sequenced from the same sample in a study of CD8+CD57+ T cells in acquired aplastic anemia. Genomic DNA, serving as template, underwent TCR beta VDJ and CDR3 profiling. In TCRdb, the reads were re-called with MiXCR into one record per CDR3 protein. The sample lists some 150,000 distinct CDR3 sequences, around half occurring once. Patients who underwent sequencing had shown CD8+CD57+ cell expansion by flow cytometry. The material sequenced was sorted CD4+, CD8+, or CD8+CD57+ T cells (not recorded which) from PBMCs. The receptors were gathered from a human donor with aplastic anemia.

The genes are TRBV11-1 and TRBJ2-7; D not certain. Trimming shortened V by 5 bases and J by 0 bases, and 17 bases separated the two germline ends. In germline, CDR1 is SGHAT, CDR2 FQDESV (reference sequence). CDR3 length: 16 residues. CDR3 in amino acids: CASSGIAPPCSYEQYF. For the CDR3, the DNA is TGTGCCAGCAGCGGGATTGCACCTCCGTGCTCCTACGAGCAGTACTTC.

The genes are TRBV24-1 and TRBJ2-7, with D tentatively TRBD1 (7 bases). The V end was cut by 8 bases, the J end by 6 bases, with 16 bases between. CDR3 length: 13 amino acids. The germline V gene encodes CDR1 KGHDR and CDR2 SFDVKD. CDR3 protein: CATIQGGSGEQYF. The CDR3 DNA is TGTGCCACCATCCAGGGGGGTAGTGGCGAGCAGTACTTC.

This clonotype was recorded many times. The V gene is TRBV7-9, the J gene TRBJ1-5; 7 bases fit TRBD1. Germline V gene sequence: CDR1 SEHNR, CDR2 FQNEAQ (reference sequence). CDR3 length: 14 amino acids. Trimming at V came to 5 bases and at J to 7 bases, leaving 8 bases not matched to a gene. The CDR3 DNA follows: TGTGCCAGCAGCAAACAGGGGCCGAGGCAGCCCCAGCATTTT. As protein: CASSKQGPRQPQHF.

This clonotype showed up many times. V and J are TRBV3-1 and TRBJ1-2; D remains ambiguous. Trimming took off 4 bases at V and 6 bases at J, with 12 bases between the two ends. This CDR3 has 13 residues. Germline CDR1 is LGHDT and CDR2 is YNNKEL (reference sequence). The CDR3 coding sequence is TGTGCCAGCAGCCGGGAGGCAGGTAATGGCTACACCTTC. It is translated as CASSREAGNGYTF.

The V gene is TRBV24-1, the J gene TRBJ1-2; TRBD1 agrees at 8 bases. Germline trimming cut 0 bases from V and 8 bases from J; bases unmatched to any gene: 7. Germline assignment: CDR1 KGHDR and CDR2 SFDVKD. The CDR3 covers 15 residues. CDR3 loop: CATSDLFQGASGYTF. The DNA for the CDR3 is TGTGCCACCAGTGATTTGTTCCAGGGGGCGTCGGGCTACACCTTC.